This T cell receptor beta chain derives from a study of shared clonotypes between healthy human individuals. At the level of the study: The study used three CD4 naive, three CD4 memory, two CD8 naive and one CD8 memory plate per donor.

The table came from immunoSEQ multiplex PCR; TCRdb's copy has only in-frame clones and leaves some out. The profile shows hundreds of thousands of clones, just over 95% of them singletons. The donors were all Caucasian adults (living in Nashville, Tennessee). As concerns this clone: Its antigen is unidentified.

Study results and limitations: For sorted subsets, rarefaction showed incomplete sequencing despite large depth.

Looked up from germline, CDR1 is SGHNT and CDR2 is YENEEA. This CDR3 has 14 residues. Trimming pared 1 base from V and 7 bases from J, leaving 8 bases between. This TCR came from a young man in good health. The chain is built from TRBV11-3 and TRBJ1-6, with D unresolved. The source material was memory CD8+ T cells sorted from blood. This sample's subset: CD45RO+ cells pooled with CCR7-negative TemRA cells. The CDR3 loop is CASSLGGPNSPLHF. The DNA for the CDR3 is TGTGCCAGCAGCTTAGGTGGGCCAAATTCACCCCTCCACTTT.